This T cell receptor (beta chain) was sequenced in a study of blood T cell repertoires in COVID-19 (dated by TCRdb to the early 2020s). With respect to the entire study: Samples from collaborators originated in the United States, Italy and Spain and spanned both the acute and convalescent phases of COVID-19. The material from the prospective study consisted of cDNA or gDNA derived from T cells, B-cell-depleted T cells, or PBMCs. Subjects who had been exposed to COVID-19, were actively infected with it, or had recovered from it provided the deeply sampled blood TCRbeta repertoires that made up the dataset. The repertoires were released in a freely available public database meant as a resource for research on the immune response to SARS-CoV-2. The samples were drawn from the first 160 participants of the ongoing ImmuneRACE study and from 1,200 or so subjects provided by 6 global collaborators. Sample metadata almost always included a de-identified subject ID, COVID-19 status, age in years and sex. Where HLA class I and class II types were available, the types were taken from metadata supplied by the sample provider, not from assay-based typing.

CDR1 and CDR2 were assigned from the germline V gene (reference sequence) as LGHDT and YNNKEL. V loses 5 bases of germline sequence and J loses 2 bases, and the interval between the two ends is 9 bases. The CDR3 covers 13 residues, taking in both the cysteine and the phenylalanine. Of the read, only the CDR3 DNA is kept; its 39 bases are in frame from base 1. TCRbeta CDR3 regions were amplified from genomic DNA by means of the immunoSEQ Assay, a bias-controlled multiplex PCR. The paper's data handling went like this. Within the assay, amplification of reference gene primers was used to estimate how many nucleated cells each sample contained. To quantify the absolute abundance of each unique TCRbeta CDR3 rearrangement, sequence reads were collapsed and filtered. For each sample, productive Simpson clonality was calculated as the square root of Simpson's diversity index across productive rearrangements. TCRdb obtained this table from immuneACCESS and retained in-frame rearrangements with V and J assigned. These tables miss some clones; where compared with another copy, unresolved V genes account for less than half of the shortfall, and the remainder is unexplained. V and J calls and clone size are copied from that table; D and trimming were computed from the DNA. For this sample there are some 160,000 clones; 65% to 85% appear just once. The top ten clonotypes cover about 9% of the sample.

Study-level results and caveats: How much clinical and demographic metadata was included differed by source and by participant, and the metadata was provided uncurated.

The collaborating institutions used their own protocols to collect whole blood in K2EDTA tubes. For TCRbeta analysis, collaborators shipped samples in one of three forms: frozen whole blood, isolated PBMCs, or DNA extracted from either of those sample types. With regard to this clone: Its antigen is currently not known. Base qualities are not at hand, and no much larger clone is one base apart.

The sample was peripheral blood. The chain employs TRBV3-1 (or the pseudogene TRBV3-2) and TRBJ1-2; confidence is insufficient to name the D gene. The TCR sequence derives from a man aged 45-60 years with active or convalescent COVID-19. The DNA reads as follows: TGTGCCAGCAGCGCATCCGGGAACTATGGCTACACCTTC. This sequence encodes CASSASGNYGYTF.